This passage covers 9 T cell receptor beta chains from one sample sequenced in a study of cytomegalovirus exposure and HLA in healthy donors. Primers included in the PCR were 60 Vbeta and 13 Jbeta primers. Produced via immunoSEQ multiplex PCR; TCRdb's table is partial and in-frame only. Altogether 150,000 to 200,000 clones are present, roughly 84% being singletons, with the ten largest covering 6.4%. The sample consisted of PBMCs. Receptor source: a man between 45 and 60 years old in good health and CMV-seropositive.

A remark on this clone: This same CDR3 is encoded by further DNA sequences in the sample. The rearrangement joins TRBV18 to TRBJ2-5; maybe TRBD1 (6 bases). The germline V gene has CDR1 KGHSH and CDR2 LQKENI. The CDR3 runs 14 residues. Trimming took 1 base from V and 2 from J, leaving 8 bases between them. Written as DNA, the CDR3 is TGTGCCAGCTCACCACGTACAGGGCAAGAGACCCAGTACTTC. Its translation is CASSPRTGQETQYF.

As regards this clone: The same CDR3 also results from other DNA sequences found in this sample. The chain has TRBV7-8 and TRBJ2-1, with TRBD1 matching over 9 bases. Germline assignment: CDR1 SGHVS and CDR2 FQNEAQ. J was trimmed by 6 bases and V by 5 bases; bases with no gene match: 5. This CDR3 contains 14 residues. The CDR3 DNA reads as TGTGCCAGCAGCCCGGGGACAGGGACCAATGAGCAGTTCTTC. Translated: CASSPGTGTNEQFF.

CDR3 nucleotides: TGCAGCGTTGAAGCTTTAGCGGGGGTAGACAATGAGCAGTTCTTC. Translating it yields CSVEALAGVDNEQFF. This chain uses TRBV29-1 with TRBJ2-1; 9 nucleotides match TRBD2. The CDR3 totals 15 residues. The junction had 6 bases not matched to a gene; V was cut back by 1 base and J by 5 bases. The germline gives CDR1 SQVTM, CDR2 ANQGSEA.

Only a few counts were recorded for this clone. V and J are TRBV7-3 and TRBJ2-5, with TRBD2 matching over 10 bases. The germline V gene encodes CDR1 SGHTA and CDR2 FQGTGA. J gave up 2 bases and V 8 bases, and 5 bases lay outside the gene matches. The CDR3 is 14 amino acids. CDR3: CASAPAGGQETQYF. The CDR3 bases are TGTGCCAGCGCACCAGCGGGGGGGCAAGAGACCCAGTACTTC.

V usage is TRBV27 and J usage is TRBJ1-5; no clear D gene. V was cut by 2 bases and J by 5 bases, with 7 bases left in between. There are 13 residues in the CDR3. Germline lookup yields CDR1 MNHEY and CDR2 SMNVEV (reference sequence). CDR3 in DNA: TGTGCCAGCAGTTTAGGCCCCGATCAGCCCCAGCATTTT. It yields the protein CASSLGPDQPQHF.

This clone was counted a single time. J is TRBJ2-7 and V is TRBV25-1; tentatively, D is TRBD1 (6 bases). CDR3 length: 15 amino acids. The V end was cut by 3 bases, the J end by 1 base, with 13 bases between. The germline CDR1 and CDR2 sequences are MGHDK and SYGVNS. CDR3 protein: CASSEPGTKSYEQYF. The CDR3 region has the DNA TGTGCCAGCAGTGAGCCCGGGACAAAATCCTACGAGCAGTACTTC.

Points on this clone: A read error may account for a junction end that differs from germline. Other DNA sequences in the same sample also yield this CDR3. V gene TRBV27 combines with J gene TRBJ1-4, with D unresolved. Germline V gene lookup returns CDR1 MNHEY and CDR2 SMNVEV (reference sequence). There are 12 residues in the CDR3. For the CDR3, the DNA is TGCGCCACCGGTGGTTTCGGTGAAAAACTGTTTTTT. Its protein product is CATGGFGEKLFF.

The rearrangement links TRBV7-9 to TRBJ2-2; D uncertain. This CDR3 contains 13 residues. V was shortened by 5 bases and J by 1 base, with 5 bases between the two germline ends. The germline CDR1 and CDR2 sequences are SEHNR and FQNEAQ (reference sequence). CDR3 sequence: CASSRGNTGELFF. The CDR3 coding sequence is TGTGCCAGCAGCCGCGGGAACACCGGGGAGCTGTTTTTT.

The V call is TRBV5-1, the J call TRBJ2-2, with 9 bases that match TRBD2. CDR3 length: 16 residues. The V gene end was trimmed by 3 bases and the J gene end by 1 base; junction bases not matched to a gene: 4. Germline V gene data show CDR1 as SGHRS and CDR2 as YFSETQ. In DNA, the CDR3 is TGCGCCAGCAGCTCGACTAGCGGAGTGAACACCGGGGAGCTGTTTTTT. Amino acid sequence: CASSSTSGVNTGELFF.